What follows is one TCR beta chain and its context. The antigen is unknown. The entry originates in a study of cytomegalovirus exposure and HLA in healthy donors. At the level of the study: Some 180 million T cells yielded roughly 120 million unique TCR beta sequences in earlier analysis.

The study, taken as a whole, reports: Most CMV-associated TCR beta chains appeared HLA-restricted in a later analysis. There were several of the most significant clusters that appeared linked to common viral pathogens in a later analysis.

Use of 60 Vbeta and 13 Jbeta primers characterized the PCR. Sequencing was performed with immunoSEQ multiplex PCR; in TCRdb, only in-frame clones are kept and a portion is missing. Of approximately 110,000 clones listed, about 70% are singletons. CDR1 MGHRA and CDR2 YSYEKL come from the germline V gene. With V trimmed by 1 base and J by 4 bases, 5 bases remained unmatched. This CDR3 spans 15 amino acids. Sequencing was carried out using PBMCs. The rearrangement links TRBV4-1 to TRBJ2-5; 8 bases are shared with TRBD2. The TCR sequence derives from a man aged 25 to 40 in good health and CMV-seropositive. CDR3 DNA: TGCGCCAGCAGCCAAGTAGGCGGGGGGCTAGAGACCCAGTACTTC. Its protein is CASSQVGGGLETQYF.